This TCR beta chain was captured by sequencing in a study of T-cell memory formation after mild COVID-19 (dated by TCRdb to the early 2020s). Looking at the study overall: Most TCR sequence clusters were specific to one of the two donors. In two donors, T-cell clones that expanded and contracted after mild COVID-19 were followed by sequencing TCRalpha and TCRbeta repertoires longitudinally. Two young, previously healthy adult volunteers, one female and one male, were included in the cohort.

In the case of this clonotype: This receptor's antigen is unknown. There are no base qualities to consult, and no much larger clone falls within one base.

TCRdb records Illumina NovaSeq 6000 as the sequencer. Using 5'RACE with constant-segment primers, TCRalpha and TCRbeta cDNA libraries were constructed, with sample barcodes and unique molecular identifiers added in the process. RNA was extracted from every sample with Trizol reagent. The libraries were amplified in two PCR steps, and the second step added a second sample barcode and Illumina TruSeq adapters. The libraries were sequenced on an Illumina NovaSeq using 2 x 150 bp paired-end reads. In the paper's pipeline: Reads were demultiplexed and collapsed into UMI-guided consensus sequences with migec v1.2.7. Using mixcr v2.1.11, the UMI consensuses were aligned to TRA and TRB V and J templates and assembled into clonotypes. Clonotypes were classified as expanded or contracted when called significant by both edgeR and NoisET, with noise models trained on biological replicates. edgeR calls used a false discovery rate-adjusted p below 0.01 and a log2 fold-change threshold of 1. As an exploratory analysis of dynamics, max-normalized trajectories of the 1000 most abundant clonotypes were examined by PCA with hierarchical clustering. Each responding clone was given a CD4 or CD8 phenotype based on the CD4+ and CD8+ repertoires, which had been sequenced separately. TCRdb ran its own pipeline on the public reads, namely fastp trimming at Q25 and MiXCR clone calling, and kept in-frame beta chains. For every CDR3 protein sequence, its rows merge into one entry that carries the most common genes and DNA. The V and J calls follow TCRdb's processing rather than the paper's. The sample includes around 530,000 distinct CDR3 sequences, with about a fifth observed a single time. 7% to 9% of the sample is in the top ten clones.

Broader findings and caveats from the paper: The second-wave clones that peaked on day 37 were not confirmed to be SARS-CoV-2 specific. From day 15 to 85, contracting clones showed balanced CD4/CD8 phenotypes, whereas a second wave of clones that expanded from day 15 to 37 leaned towards CD4+. Only two mild cases were covered in the study, and larger cohorts including severe cases with pre-infection samples were considered necessary. The detection of some responding clones in pre-infection memory suggests that pre-existing cross-reactive memory T cells joined the SARS-CoV-2 response. Contracting CD4+ clones turned up mainly in the CM and EM memory subsets, whereas EMRA was where CD8+ clones were enriched.

Ficoll-Paque density gradient centrifugation was used to isolate PBMCs. Trimming costs V 4 bases and J 6 bases, and their ends lie 15 bases apart. The CDR3 contains 15 residues, cysteine and phenylalanine counted. The read is trimmed to its CDR3 DNA, 45 bases read in frame from base 1. CDR1 and CDR2 (LGHNA, YSLEER) derive from the germline V gene. The sample taken for sequencing was PBMCs or a T cell subset sorted from them (not recorded which). The V and J genes are TRBV4-3 and TRBJ2-2; no confident D gene assignment can be made. This sequence originates from an adult woman who had mild COVID-19 (a few samples of this study predate the infection). The sample titles of this study are shuffled in the database, so cell type and time point are left out; the donor was told from shared clones. The CDR3 loop reads CASSLEPSASGELFF. The DNA sequence is TGCGCCAGCAGCCTAGAACCCTCAGCTTCCGGGGAGCTGTTTTTT.